Following are 6 T cell receptor beta chains from one sample sequenced in a study of cytomegalovirus exposure and HLA in healthy donors. The PCR made use of 60 Vbeta and 13 Jbeta primers. Measured with immunoSEQ multiplex PCR; TCRdb has only the in-frame clones, and not every one. The sample has fewer than 120,000 clones, roughly 80% seen once. Sample: PBMCs. The receptors come from a man aged 25-40 years in good health and CMV-seropositive.

In regard to this clone: The same CDR3 is also encoded by other DNA sequences in this sample. The chain joins TRBV5-1 to TRBJ2-1, with TRBD2 matching over 13 bases. Germline CDR1 SGHRS, CDR2 YFSETQ. The CDR3 has 16 amino acids. V shed 0 bases and J 3 bases; nucleotides not matched to a gene: 0. CDR3 coding DNA: TGCGCCAGCAGCTTGGGACTAGCGGGGGGCTACAATGAGCAGTTCTTC. This translates into CASSLGLAGGYNEQFF.

The chain employs TRBV10-3 and TRBJ1-1; D is perhaps TRBD1 (6 bases). V lost 11 bases and J lost 1, with 17 bases in between. Germline CDR1 is ENHRY and CDR2 is SYGVKD. CDR3 length equals 14 residues. The CDR3: CASKFPDRNTEAFF. The DNA for the CDR3 is TGTGCCTCTAAATTCCCGGACAGGAACACTGAAGCTTTCTTT.

This clone was detected only a few times. The chain employs TRBV19 and TRBJ1-4; the D is unclear. The germline V gene has CDR1 LNHDA and CDR2 SQIVND (reference sequence). The CDR3 has 14 residues. Trimming took off 3 bases at V and 5 bases at J, with 10 bases between the two ends. The CDR3 bases are TGTGCCAGTAGTATCGGGGTTTCCAATGAAAAACTGTTTTTT. Translating gives CASSIGVSNEKLFF.

V and J are TRBV7-9 and TRBJ2-3; possible D gene TRBD2, 6 bases. This CDR3 spans 15 amino acids. Looked up from germline, CDR1 is SEHNR and CDR2 is FQNEAQ (reference sequence). V was trimmed by 1 base and J by 2 bases, leaving 10 bases between them. The CDR3 nucleotides are TGTGCCAGCAGCTTAGGCGGGACCAACACAGATACGCAGTATTTT. Translation: CASSLGGTNTDTQYF.

In this sample, this clone turned up a few times. The gene calls are TRBV18 and TRBJ1-1; tentative D call: TRBD1 (5 bases). Germline lookup yields CDR1 KGHSH and CDR2 LQKENI. This CDR3 is built from 11 residues. V lost 6 bases and J 7 bases, leaving 9 bases between the germline ends. The CDR3 region is CASSSDSEAFF. The CDR3 DNA reads as TGTGCCAGCTCGTCCGACAGTGAAGCTTTCTTT.

This clone was observed a handful of times. The V gene is TRBV4-1, the J gene TRBJ2-7; the D gene is possibly TRBD1 (5 bases). The CDR3 consists of 15 residues. Looked up from germline, CDR1 is MGHRA and CDR2 is YSYEKL. The V gene lost 0 bases and the J gene lost 2 bases, with 11 bases spanning the gap. The CDR3 DNA sequence: TGCGCCAGCAGCCAAGAGGGTGGCAGGGCCTACGAGCAGTACTTC. It yields the protein CASSQEGGRAYEQYF.